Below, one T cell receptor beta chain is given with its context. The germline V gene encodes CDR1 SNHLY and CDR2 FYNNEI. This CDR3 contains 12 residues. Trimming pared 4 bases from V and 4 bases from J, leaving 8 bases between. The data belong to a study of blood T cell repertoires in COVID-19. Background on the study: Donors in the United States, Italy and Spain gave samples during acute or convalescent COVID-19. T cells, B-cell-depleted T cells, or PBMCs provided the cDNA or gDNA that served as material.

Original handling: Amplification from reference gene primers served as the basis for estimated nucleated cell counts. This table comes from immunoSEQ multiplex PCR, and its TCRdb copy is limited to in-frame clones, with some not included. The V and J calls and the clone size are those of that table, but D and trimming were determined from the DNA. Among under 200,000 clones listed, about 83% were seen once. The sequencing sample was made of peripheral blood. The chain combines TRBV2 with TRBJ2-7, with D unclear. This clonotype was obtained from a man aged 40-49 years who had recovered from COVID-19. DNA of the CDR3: TGTGCCAGCAGTGTTTTCAGATACGAGCAGTACTTC. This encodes CASSVFRYEQYF.